These 22 T cell receptor beta chains came from one sample sequenced in a study of blood T cell repertoires in COVID-19. Repertoires were generated with immunoSEQ multiplex PCR, while TCRdb's copy carries only in-frame clones and drops some. The repertoire holds 250,000 to 350,000 clones, with roughly 88% as singletons. Sample: peripheral blood. The source is a woman in her thirties with active or convalescent COVID-19.

This chain uses TRBV2 with TRBJ1-1; 11 bases fit TRBD1. V lost 6 bases to trimming and J lost 0 bases; unmatched junction nucleotides: 3. This CDR3 is 15 amino acids long. CDR1 and CDR2 from the germline V gene are SNHLY and FYNNEI. The chain's CDR3 is CASSGQGAMNTEAFF. CDR3 coding DNA: TGTGCCAGCAGCGGACAGGGGGCCATGAACACTGAAGCTTTCTTT.

The chain carries TRBV14 and TRBJ1-3; D perhaps matches TRBD1 (5 bases). The CDR3 has 16 amino acids. Trimming left V 2 bases short and J 0 bases short, with 11 bases between. From germline, CDR1 is SGHDN and CDR2 FVKESK. CDR3: CASSQLQANSGNTIYF. The CDR3 nucleotides read TGTGCCAGCAGCCAACTACAGGCTAACTCTGGAAACACCATATATTTT. The full variable domain, rest sourced from reference TRBV14 and TRBJ1-3, is EAGVTQFPSHSVIEKGQTVTLRCDPISGHDNLYWYRRVMGKEIKFLLHFVKESKQDESGMPNNRFLAERTGGTYSTLKVQPAELEDSGVYFCASSQLQANSGNTIYFGEGSWLTVV.

The DNA for the CDR3 is TGTGCCAGCAGCTTAGCGCCTAGCGGGGACAAGCAGTACTTC. Translation gives CASSLAPSGDKQYF. The chain recombines TRBV7-9 with TRBJ2-7, with 9 bases lining up with TRBD2. CDR1 is SEHNR, CDR2 FQNEAQ, per germline (reference sequence). V lost 0 bases and J lost 8; bases outside the gene matches: 5. This CDR3 contains 14 residues. Based on the CDR3 plus reference TRBV7-9 and TRBJ2-7, the full variable domain is DTGVSQNPRHKITKRGQNVTFRCDPISEHNRLYWYRQTLGQGPEFLTYFQNEAQLEKSRLLSDRFSAERPKGSFSTLEIQRTEQGDSAMYLCASSLAPSGDKQYFGPGTRLTVT.

The gene calls are TRBV5-1 and TRBJ2-7; 7 nucleotides line up with TRBD1. The junction had 1 base not matched to a gene; V was cut back by 0 bases and J by 1 base. The CDR3 consists of 14 residues. Germline lookup yields CDR1 SGHRS and CDR2 YFSETQ. CDR3 DNA sequence: TGCGCCAGCAGCTTGGGACAGGGTTCCTACGAGCAGTACTTC. Its translation is CASSLGQGSYEQYF.

The chain combines TRBV7-8 with TRBJ2-3; 9 bases are a match to TRBD2. This CDR3 contains 16 residues. The J segment lost 6 bases and the V segment lost 5 bases, leaving 12 bases of the junction unmatched. Germline V gene data show CDR1 as SGHVS and CDR2 as FQNEAQ. CDR3 sequence reads: CASSPPGGGAGDTQYF. The CDR3 region has the DNA TGTGCCAGCAGCCCGCCCGGCGGGGGGGCAGGGGATACGCAGTATTTT.

The chain employs TRBV5-8 and TRBJ2-1; unclear D gene. With 5 bases removed from V and 12 bases from J, the gap between germline ends came to 9 bases. The CDR3 loop spans 10 amino acids. Germline V CDR1 and CDR2: SGHTS, YDEGEE. The CDR3 DNA reads TGTGCCAGCAGGCTTTCGGGGCAGTTCTTC. Amino acid sequence: CASRLSGQFF.

The V and J genes are TRBV7-9 and TRBJ2-7; 11 bases map to TRBD1. The CDR3 runs to 15 residues. CDR1 SEHNR and CDR2 FQNEAQ come from the germline V gene (reference sequence). Losses at the gene ends were 5 bases for V and 7 bases for J; bases not matched to a gene: 10. The CDR3 DNA reads TGTGCCAGCAGCCCCGGTGGACAGGGGGCGCGGGAGCAGTACTTC. This translates into CASSPGGQGAREQYF.

This chain uses TRBV29-1 with TRBJ1-1, with D possibly being TRBD1 (5 bases). CDR1 and CDR2 (germline): SQVTM, ANQGSEA. V shed 8 bases and J shed 8 bases, with 27 bases lying between them. This CDR3 has 15 residues. Here the CDR3 DNA reads TGCAGCTCCACCCCGCCCGGACATCGTACAGGAGAAGCTTTCTTT. This sequence encodes CSSTPPGHRTGEAFF.

This chain joins TRBV5-1 and TRBJ1-5, with D tentatively TRBD1 (6 bases). CDR1 is SGHRS and CDR2 is YFSETQ in the germline V gene. The CDR3 totals 13 residues. Trimming took 0 bases from V and 5 from J, leaving 6 bases between them. The CDR3, as DNA: TGCGCCAGCAGCTTGGCAGGGGATCAGCCCCAGCATTTT. Its protein product is CASSLAGDQPQHF.

There are a few counts of this clone. In DNA form, the CDR3 reads TGTGCCAGCAGCTCTCGTAATTCACCCCTCCACTTT. Its protein product is CASSSRNSPLHF. The V gene is TRBV27, the J gene TRBJ1-6, with D hard to call. In germline, CDR1 is MNHEY, CDR2 SMNVEV (reference sequence). The V and J ends lost 6 bases and 6 bases respectively, with 6 bases between them. This CDR3 is built from 12 residues.

This clone is a singleton in its sample. CDR3 residues: CASSYHGRVITEQYF. CDR3 nucleotide sequence: TGTGCCAGCAGTTACCACGGCAGGGTTATTACGGAGCAGTACTTC. The genes are TRBV6-5 and TRBJ2-7, with TRBD1 as a possible D gene (5 bases). V was trimmed by 2 bases and J by 7 bases, leaving 18 bases between them. Per germline, CDR1 MNHEY and CDR2 SVGAGI. CDR3 size: 15 residues.

This chain connects TRBV5-1 to TRBJ1-5, with TRBD1 identical over 7 bases. Germline lookup yields CDR1 SGHRS and CDR2 YFSETQ. This CDR3 is 15 amino acids long. V trimming: 5 bases; J trimming: 6 bases; junction bases outside the gene matches: 11. Here the CDR3 DNA reads TGCGCCAGCAGTTATACAGGGGCCGTCGGTCAGCCCCAGCATTTT. Translating gives CASSYTGAVGQPQHF.

The chain joins TRBV15 to TRBJ2-7; perhaps TRBD2 as D (7 bases). The CDR3 is 21 amino acids. The germline V and J ends were trimmed by 4 bases and 0 bases, with 31 bases remaining between them. CDR1 is LNHNV and CDR2 is YYDKDF in the germline V gene (reference sequence). The CDR3 DNA sequence: TGTGCCACCAGCATCACCACAGGGAGGGTCGGAGGGTTGACGAGCTCCTACGAGCAGTACTTC. This translates into CATSITTGRVGGLTSSYEQYF.

The chain couples TRBV7-9 to TRBJ1-3; D is unclear. CDR1 is SEHNR and CDR2 is FQNEAQ in the germline V gene (reference sequence). V shed 5 bases and J shed 1 base, with 12 bases lying between them. CDR3 length: 15 amino acids. The CDR3 DNA follows: TGTGCCAGCAGCCAGATCGCGGGATCTGGAAACACCATATATTTT. It yields the protein CASSQIAGSGNTIYF.

This sequence joins TRBV28 and TRBJ1-3; D gene unclear. The CDR3 sequence is 18 residues long. Germline CDR1 reads MDHEN; CDR2 reads SYDVKM. V was trimmed by 4 bases and J by 4 bases, leaving 23 bases between them. As DNA, the CDR3 is TGTGCCAGCAGTTCCCGGGCCGATCGGATACTAGGGGGAAACACCATATATTTT. This encodes CASSSRADRILGGNTIYF.

V gene TRBV6-1 combines with J gene TRBJ1-2; TRBD1 is a possible D gene (5 bases). The germline gives CDR1 MNHNS, CDR2 SASEGT. The CDR3 has 17 residues. V lost 0 bases and J 4 bases, leaving 18 bases between the germline ends. The CDR3 here is CASSEAPNPGRIYGYTF. The CDR3 DNA reads TGTGCCAGCAGTGAAGCACCCAATCCAGGGAGGATCTATGGCTACACCTTC.

As for this clone: The sample carries other DNA sequences with the same CDR3. V usage is TRBV11-2 and J usage is TRBJ2-1, with D hard to call. V was clipped by 3 bases and J by 3 bases, with 6 bases between them. This CDR3 has 13 residues. Per germline, CDR1 SGHAT and CDR2 FQNNGV. CDR3 sequence reads: CASSFSSYNEQFF. Here the CDR3 DNA reads TGTGCCAGCAGCTTTTCGAGCTACAATGAGCAGTTCTTC.

This clone showed up just once. The chain joins TRBV5-1 to TRBJ2-5, with TRBD2 matching 13 bases. CDR3 length equals 15 residues. Per the germline V gene, CDR1 is SGHRS and CDR2 is YFSETQ. V shed 5 bases, J shed 7 bases, and the junction held 8 bases outside the gene matches. The CDR3 loop is CASRVGTSGEGTQYF. The DNA of the CDR3 is TGCGCCAGCAGGGTCGGGACTAGCGGGGAGGGGACCCAGTACTTC.

CDR3 amino acids: CASSPLPSGGRETQYF. CDR3 DNA: TGCGCCAGCAGCCCTCTTCCTAGCGGGGGGCGAGAGACCCAGTACTTC. V usage is TRBV5-1 and J usage is TRBJ2-5; 11 bases agree with TRBD2. J was trimmed by 4 bases and V by 4 bases; bases with no gene match: 9. The CDR3 spans 16 residues. The germline V gene has CDR1 SGHRS and CDR2 YFSETQ.

V is TRBV7-9 and J is TRBJ1-2; 7 nucleotides match TRBD1. The CDR3 is 15 amino acids. Per the germline V gene, CDR1 is SEHNR and CDR2 is FQNEAQ (reference sequence). V lost 3 bases, J lost 4 bases, and 8 bases stayed unmatched. The CDR3 bases are TGTGCCAGCAGCTTTTATGAAGGGGGCATCTATGGCTACACCTTC. Its protein product is CASSFYEGGIYGYTF. The complete variable domain, with remaining parts taken from reference TRBV7-9 and TRBJ1-2, reads DTGVSQNPRHKITKRGQNVTFRCDPISEHNRLYWYRQTLGQGPEFLTYFQNEAQLEKSRLLSDRFSAERPKGSFSTLEIQRTEQGDSAMYLCASSFYEGGIYGYTFGSGTRLTVV.

V gene TRBV7-9 combines with J gene TRBJ1-4; 8 nucleotides match TRBD1. Trimming removed 2 bases from V and 7 bases from J; junction bases left unmatched: 3. Germline CDR1 and CDR2: SEHNR and FQNEAQ (reference sequence). The CDR3 length is 14 residues. The CDR3 is CASSLIGTGEKLFF. CDR3 nucleotide sequence: TGTGCCAGCAGCTTAATCGGGACAGGTGAAAAACTGTTTTTT.

This clone was recorded once. This chain uses TRBV6-2 or TRBV6-3 with TRBJ1-6; 8 bases agree with TRBD1. CDR1 and CDR2 from the germline V gene are MNHEY and SVGEGT. The CDR3 consists of 15 residues. Trimming took 0 bases from V and 10 from J; bases not matched to a gene: 5. The chain's CDR3 is CASSYSTGVGSPLHF. As DNA, the CDR3 is TGTGCCAGCAGTTACTCGACAGGGGTAGGCTCACCCCTCCACTTT.